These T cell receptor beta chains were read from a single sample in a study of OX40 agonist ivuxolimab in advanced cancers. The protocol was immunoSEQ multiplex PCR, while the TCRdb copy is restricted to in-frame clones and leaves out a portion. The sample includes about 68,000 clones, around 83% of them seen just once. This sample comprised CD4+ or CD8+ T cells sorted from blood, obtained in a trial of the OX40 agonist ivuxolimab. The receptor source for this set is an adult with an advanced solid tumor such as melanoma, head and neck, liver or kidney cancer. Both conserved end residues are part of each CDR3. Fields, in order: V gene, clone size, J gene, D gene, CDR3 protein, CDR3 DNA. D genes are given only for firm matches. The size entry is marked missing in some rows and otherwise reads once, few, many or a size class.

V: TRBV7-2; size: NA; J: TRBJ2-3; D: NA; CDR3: CASSRGTSTDTQYF; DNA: TGTGCCAGCAGCCGAGGGACTAGCACAGATACGCAGTATTTT
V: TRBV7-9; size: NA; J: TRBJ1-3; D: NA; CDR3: CASYLEGYSGNTIYF; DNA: TGTGCCAGCTACTTAGAAGGATACTCTGGAAACACCATATATTTT
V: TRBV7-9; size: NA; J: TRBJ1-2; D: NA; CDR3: CASSQKGVRGGYTF; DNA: TGTGCCAGCAGCCAAAAGGGGGTCCGAGGCGGCTACACCTTC
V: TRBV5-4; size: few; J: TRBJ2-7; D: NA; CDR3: CASSLKGSYEQYF; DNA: TGTGCCAGCAGCTTGAAAGGCTCCTACGAGCAGTACTTC
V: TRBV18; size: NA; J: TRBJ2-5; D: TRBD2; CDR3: CASSPPRGGRETQYF; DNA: TGTGCCAGCTCACCCCCGCGGGGGGGCCGAGAGACCCAGTACTTC
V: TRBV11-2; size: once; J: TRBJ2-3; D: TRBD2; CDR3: CASSLVGTSGGQDTQYF; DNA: TGTGCCAGCAGCTTAGTGGGAACTAGCGGGGGGCAGGATACGCAGTATTTT
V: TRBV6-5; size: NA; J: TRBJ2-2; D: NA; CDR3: CASKRESNTGELFF; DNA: TGTGCCAGCAAGAGGGAATCGAACACCGGGGAGCTGTTTTTT
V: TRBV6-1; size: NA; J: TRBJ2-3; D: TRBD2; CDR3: CASRGLALMVTQYF; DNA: TGTGCCAGCAGGGGACTAGCGCTAATGGTTACGCAGTATTTT
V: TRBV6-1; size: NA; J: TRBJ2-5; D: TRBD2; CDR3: CASSLSGLAGETQYF; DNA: TGTGCCAGCAGTCTTAGCGGACTAGCGGGGGAGACCCAGTACTTC
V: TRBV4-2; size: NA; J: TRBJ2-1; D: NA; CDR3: CASSQGRTDDEQFF; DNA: TGTGCCAGCAGCCAAGGACGGACAGACGATGAGCAGTTCTTC
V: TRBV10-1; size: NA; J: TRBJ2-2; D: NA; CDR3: CASSESGTTGELFF; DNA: TGCGCCAGCAGTGAGTCGGGGACCACCGGGGAGCTGTTTTTT
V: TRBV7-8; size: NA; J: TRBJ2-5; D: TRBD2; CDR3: CASSLGLAGPLGETQYF; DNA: TGTGCCAGCAGCTTGGGACTAGCGGGCCCTCTGGGGGAGACCCAGTACTTC
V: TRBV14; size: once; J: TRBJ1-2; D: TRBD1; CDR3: CASRGQGKAYGYTF; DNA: TGTGCCAGCAGGGGACAGGGGAAGGCCTATGGCTACACCTTC
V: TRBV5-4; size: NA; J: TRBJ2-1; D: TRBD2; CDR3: CASSLGPGGLNEQFF; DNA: TGTGCCAGCAGCTTGGGTCCGGGGGGGCTCAATGAGCAGTTCTTC
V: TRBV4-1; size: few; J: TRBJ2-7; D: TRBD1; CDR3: CASTRDRGTSYEQYF; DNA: TGCGCCAGTACCAGGGACAGGGGTACGTCCTACGAGCAGTACTTC
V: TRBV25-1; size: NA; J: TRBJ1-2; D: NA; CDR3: CATGEFDGYTF; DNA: TGTGCCACTGGGGAGTTTGATGGCTACACCTTC
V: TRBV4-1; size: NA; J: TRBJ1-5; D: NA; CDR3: CASSQVGGRARGQPQHF; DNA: TGCGCCAGCAGCCAAGTTGGGGGCAGGGCTAGGGGTCAGCCCCAGCATTTT
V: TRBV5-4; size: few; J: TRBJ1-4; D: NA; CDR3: CASSLGPGEKLFF; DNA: TGTGCCAGCAGCTTGGGGCCCGGTGAAAAACTGTTTTTT
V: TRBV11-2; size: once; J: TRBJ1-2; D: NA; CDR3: CASSPTYGAPRYGYTF; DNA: TGTGCCAGCAGCCCAACGTACGGGGCGCCTAGGTATGGCTACACCTTC
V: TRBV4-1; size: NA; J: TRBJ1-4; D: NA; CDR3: CASSQGPPGEKLFF; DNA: TGCGCCAGCAGCCAAGGCCCGCCGGGTGAAAAACTGTTTTTT
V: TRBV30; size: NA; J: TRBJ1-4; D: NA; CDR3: CAWSAHVGGGKLFF; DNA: TGTGCCTGGAGTGCTCACGTTGGGGGGGGAAAACTGTTTTTT
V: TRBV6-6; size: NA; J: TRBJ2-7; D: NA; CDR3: CASTDVGYDYEQYF; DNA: TGTGCCAGCACCGACGTGGGTTACGACTACGAGCAGTACTTC
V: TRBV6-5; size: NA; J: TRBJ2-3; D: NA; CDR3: CASSSKGYTDTQYF; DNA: TGTGCCAGCAGTAGTAAGGGATACACAGATACGCAGTATTTT
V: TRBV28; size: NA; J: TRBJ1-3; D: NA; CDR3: CASISPEPYWAGNTIYF; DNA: TGTGCCAGCATCTCCCCTGAGCCTTACTGGGCTGGAAACACCATATATTTT
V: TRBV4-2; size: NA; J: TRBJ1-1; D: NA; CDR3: CASSQQQDLENTEAFF; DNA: TGTGCCAGCAGCCAACAACAGGACCTTGAGAACACTGAAGCTTTCTTT
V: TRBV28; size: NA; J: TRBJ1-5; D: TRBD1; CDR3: CASRFTGGRSNQPQHF; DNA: TGTGCCAGCAGGTTTACAGGGGGACGTAGCAATCAGCCCCAGCATTTT
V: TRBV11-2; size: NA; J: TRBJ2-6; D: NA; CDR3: CASSLVAVPGANVLTF; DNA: TGTGCCAGCAGCTTAGTGGCCGTTCCTGGGGCCAACGTCCTGACTTTC
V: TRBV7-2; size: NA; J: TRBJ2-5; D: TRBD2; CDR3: CASSLVGLGGQYF; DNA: TGTGCCAGCAGCTTAGTAGGTCTGGGGGGGCAGTACTTC
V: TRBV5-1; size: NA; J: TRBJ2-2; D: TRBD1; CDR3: CASSAGGAGTGELFF; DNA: TGCGCCAGCAGCGCAGGGGGCGCGGGCACCGGGGAGCTGTTTTTT
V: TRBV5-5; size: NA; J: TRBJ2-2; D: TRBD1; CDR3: CASSIGQGFTGELFF; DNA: TGTGCCAGCAGCATCGGACAGGGGTTCACCGGGGAGCTGTTTTTT
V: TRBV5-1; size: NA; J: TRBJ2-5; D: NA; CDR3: CASSPPTGAQETQYF; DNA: TGCGCCAGCAGCCCACCCACGGGAGCCCAAGAGACCCAGTACTTC
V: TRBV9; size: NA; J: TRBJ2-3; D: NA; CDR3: CASSVVGIAADTQYF; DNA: TGTGCCAGCAGCGTAGTAGGAATAGCCGCGGATACGCAGTATTTT
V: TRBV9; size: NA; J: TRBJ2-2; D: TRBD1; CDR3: CASSGRTGRNTGELFF; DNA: TGTGCCAGCAGCGGCCGGACAGGGAGGAACACCGGGGAGCTGTTTTTT
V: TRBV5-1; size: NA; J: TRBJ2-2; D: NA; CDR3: CASRIASGELFF; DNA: TGCGCCAGCAGAATAGCGTCCGGGGAGCTGTTTTTT
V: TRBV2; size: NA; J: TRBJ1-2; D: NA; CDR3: CASTPDSYGYTF; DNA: TGTGCCAGCACTCCCGACAGCTATGGCTACACCTTC
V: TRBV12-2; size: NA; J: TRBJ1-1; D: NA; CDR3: CASRLSRNAFF; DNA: TGTGCAAGTCGCTTGAGTCGGAACGCTTTCTTT
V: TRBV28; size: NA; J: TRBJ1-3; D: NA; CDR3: CASSLIGQGGNTIYF; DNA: TGTGCCAGCAGTCTAATCGGACAAGGCGGAAACACCATATATTTT